The next 19 T cell receptor beta chains were all read from a single sample in a study of blood T cell repertoires in COVID-19. Assay: immunoSEQ multiplex PCR; the TCRdb copy retains only in-frame clones and omits some. The sample shows around 72,000 clones, over 75% of them seen only once. Sample: peripheral blood. The receptors were gathered from a man aged 50 to 60 with acute or convalescent COVID-19.

This clone was recorded only once. This chain connects TRBV5-8 to TRBJ1-2; 10 bases map to TRBD1. Germline V gives CDR1 SGHTS, CDR2 YDEGEE. V shed 0 bases, J shed 9 bases, and the junction held 11 bases outside the gene matches. The CDR3 has 16 amino acids. The CDR3 DNA reads TGTGCCAGCAGCTTGGATACGACAGGGGGCTCTGTTAGCTACACCTTC. This translates into CASSLDTTGGSVSYTF.

The chain carries TRBV6-1 and TRBJ1-2; D not certain. The V gene lost 1 base and the J gene lost 8 bases, with 14 bases spanning the gap. This CDR3 contains 14 residues. Germline-derived CDR1 and CDR2 are MNHNS and SASEGT. CDR3 sequence: CASSEVGGAGGYTF. CDR3 nucleotides: TGTGCCAGCAGTGAAGTTGGAGGCGCTGGGGGCTACACCTTC.

V usage is TRBV11-2 and J usage is TRBJ1-4; possible D gene TRBD1, 5 bases. CDR3 size: 15 residues. Per the germline V gene, CDR1 is SGHAT and CDR2 is FQNNGV. The V end was cut by 2 bases, the J end by 2 bases, with 9 bases between. The CDR3 DNA reads as TGTGCCAGCAGCTTATCAGGGTCCACTAATGAAAAACTGTTTTTT. Encoded protein: CASSLSGSTNEKLFF.

The chain employs TRBV5-1 and TRBJ1-2, with 8 bases identical to TRBD1. With V trimmed by 4 bases and J by 4 bases, 6 bases remained unmatched. The CDR3 runs to 14 residues. Germline V gene data show CDR1 as SGHRS and CDR2 as YFSETQ. CDR3 region: CASSRGQGLYGYTF. The CDR3, as DNA: TGCGCCAGCAGCCGAGGACAGGGTCTCTATGGCTACACCTTC. The entire variable domain, with the rest obtained from reference TRBV5-1 and TRBJ1-2, is as follows: KAGVTQTPRYLIKTRGQQVTLSCSPISGHRSVSWYQQTPGQGLQFLFEYFSETQRNKGNFPGRFSGRQFSNSRSEMNVSTLELGDSALYLCASSRGQGLYGYTFGSGTRLTVV.

The chain joins TRBV7-2 to TRBJ1-2, with TRBD1 matching over 7 bases. The CDR3 spans 14 residues. The V segment lost 5 bases and the J segment 6 bases; nucleotides outside the gene matches: 9. The germline CDR1 and CDR2 sequences are SGHTA and FQGNSA. The CDR3 DNA follows: TGTGCCAGCAGCACCCGACAGGGACGGGATGGCTACACCTTC. Residues: CASSTRQGRDGYTF. The entire variable domain, with the rest obtained from reference TRBV7-2 and TRBJ1-2, is as follows: GAGVSQSPSNKVTEKGKDVELRCDPISGHTALYWYRQSLGQGLEFLIYFQGNSAPDKSGLPSDRFSAERTGGSVSTLTIQRTQQEDSAVYLCASSTRQGRDGYTFGSGTRLTVV.

This clone came up a few times. The chain employs TRBV19 and TRBJ2-7, with D uncertain. The V end lost 5 bases, the J end lost 0 bases, and 11 bases lay between the germline ends. The length of the CDR3 is 14 residues. The V gene's germline CDR1 is LNHDA and CDR2 SQIVND (reference sequence). The CDR3 coding sequence is TGTGCCAGTAGTTCCCAGGTCTCCTCCTACGAGCAGTACTTC. Translation gives CASSSQVSSYEQYF.

The chain joins TRBV5-5 to TRBJ1-5, with 7 bases lining up with TRBD1. Germline trimming cut 1 base from V and 6 bases from J; bases unmatched to any gene: 4. This CDR3 has 14 amino acids. Germline assignment: CDR1 SGHKS and CDR2 YYEKEE (reference sequence). DNA for the CDR3: TGTGCCAGCAGCTTGAGGCAGGGGGGTCAGCCCCAGCATTTT. Protein sequence: CASSLRQGGQPQHF.

The rearrangement uses TRBV12-5 and TRBJ2-3; TRBD2 agrees at 7 bases. CDR1 and CDR2 (germline): LGHNT, FRNRAP. V dropped 4 bases and J dropped 3; count of bases not matched to a gene: 13. CDR3 size: 17 residues. The CDR3 DNA is TGTGCTAGTGGTTCCCGACTCAGCGGGGACGGTACAGATACGCAGTATTTT. Translating it yields CASGSRLSGDGTDTQYF.

The genes are TRBV5-8 and TRBJ2-6; no definite D call. V dropped 0 bases and J dropped 2 bases, with 6 bases sitting between them. Germline CDR1 reads SGHTS; CDR2 reads YDEGEE. The CDR3 totals 15 residues. CDR3 loop: CASSLAAAGANVLTF. The CDR3 region has the DNA TGTGCCAGCAGCTTGGCTGCAGCTGGGGCCAACGTCCTGACTTTC. The full variable domain, with the rest looked up from reference TRBV5-8 and TRBJ2-6, is EAGVTQSPTHLIKTRGQQATLRCSPISGHTSVYWYQQALGLGLQFLLWYDEGEERNRGNFPPRFSGRQFPNYSSELNVNALELEDSALYLCASSLAAAGANVLTFGAGSRLTVL.

This clone was detected a few times. This chain links TRBV4-1 with TRBJ2-7, with a possible D match to TRBD2 (5 bases). V lost 5 bases to trimming and J lost 2 bases, with 13 bases between them. Germline V gene sequence: CDR1 MGHRA, CDR2 YSYEKL. This CDR3 spans 14 amino acids. The CDR3 sequence: CASSERGSAYEQYF. The CDR3 coding sequence is TGCGCCAGCAGCGAACGGGGTTCAGCCTACGAGCAGTACTTC.

CDR3 amino acids: CSASLGTSSTDTQYF. The CDR3 bases are TGCAGTGCTAGTCTCGGGACTAGCAGCACAGATACGCAGTATTTT. The chain combines TRBV20-1 with TRBJ2-3, with 9 bases aligning to TRBD2. This CDR3 is 15 amino acids long. The germline V gene encodes CDR1 DFQATT and CDR2 SNEGSKA (reference sequence). V lost 3 bases, J lost 0 bases, and 4 bases stayed unmatched.

The chain employs TRBV19 and TRBJ1-4, with 7 bases lining up with TRBD1. The CDR3 has 14 residues. V shed 4 bases and J 8 bases; nucleotides not matched to a gene: 7. Germline V gene lookup returns CDR1 LNHDA and CDR2 SQIVND (reference sequence). Here the CDR3 reads CASSTGTVREKLFF. DNA of the CDR3: TGTGCCAGTAGTACCGGGACAGTAAGGGAAAAACTGTTTTTT.

This chain joins TRBV24-1 and TRBJ2-1; 8 positions match TRBD2. Germline trimming cut 1 base from V and 0 bases from J; bases unmatched to any gene: 4. This CDR3 spans 17 amino acids. Germline V gene lookup returns CDR1 KGHDR and CDR2 SFDVKD. CDR3 nucleotide sequence: TGTGCCACCAGTGATTTTGGCGGGGGGAGCTCCTACAATGAGCAGTTCTTC. The encoded protein is CATSDFGGGSSYNEQFF.

There are a few counts of this clone. The chain carries TRBV5-1 and TRBJ2-7; 7 nucleotides agree with TRBD1. Germline V gene data show CDR1 as SGHRS and CDR2 as YFSETQ. This CDR3 has 13 amino acids. V gave up 4 bases and J gave up 2 bases; unmatched junction bases: 3. CDR3 loop: CASSVTGTYEQYF. CDR3 nucleotide sequence: TGCGCCAGCAGCGTGACAGGGACCTACGAGCAGTACTTC.

V usage is TRBV5-5 and J usage is TRBJ2-7, with 7 bases identical to TRBD1. V shed 4 bases, J shed 1 base, and the junction held 2 bases outside the gene matches. The germline V gene has CDR1 SGHKS and CDR2 YYEKEE (reference sequence). The CDR3 loop spans 13 amino acids. The CDR3 nucleotides read TGTGCCAGCAGCGTGACAGGGTCCTACGAGCAGTACTTC. It specifies CASSVTGSYEQYF.

The chain carries TRBV5-3 and TRBJ1-4, with TRBD1 matching 8 bases. TRBV5-3 is reported as an ORF; its role is uncertain. CDR3 length: 15 residues. The J segment lost 6 bases and the V segment lost 6 bases, leaving 10 bases of the junction unmatched. The CDR3 sequence is CARTSDRAYHEKLFF. As DNA, the CDR3 is TGTGCCAGAACCTCGGACAGGGCCTATCATGAAAAACTGTTTTTT.

The chain employs TRBV7-6 and TRBJ2-5; D gene unclear. This CDR3 has 15 amino acids. V lost 5 bases, J lost 5 bases, and 18 bases lay in between. CDR1 is SGHVS, CDR2 FNYEAQ, per germline. The CDR3 region is CASSQLFGTSETQYF. The CDR3 DNA is TGTGCCAGCAGCCAACTATTCGGTACCTCGGAGACCCAGTACTTC.

CDR3 sequence reads: CASSLAGNGETQYF. CDR3 sequence (DNA): TGTGCCAGCAGCTTGGCCGGGAATGGGGAGACCCAGTACTTC. The J gene is TRBJ2-5, the V gene TRBV5-5; D might be TRBD2 (5 bases). Germline CDR1 reads SGHKS; CDR2 reads YYEKEE (reference sequence). The CDR3 consists of 14 residues. The V gene lost 0 bases and the J gene lost 5 bases, with 11 bases spanning the gap.

The V and J genes are TRBV7-2 and TRBJ2-7, with 8 bases fitting TRBD2. CDR1 SGHTA and CDR2 FQGNSA come from the germline V gene. This CDR3 is 15 amino acids long. The V segment lost 5 bases and the J segment 4 bases; nucleotides outside the gene matches: 10. The CDR3 sequence: CASSPGAGGIYEQYF. CDR3 bases: TGTGCCAGCAGCCCCGGGGCGGGGGGCATTTACGAGCAGTACTTC.